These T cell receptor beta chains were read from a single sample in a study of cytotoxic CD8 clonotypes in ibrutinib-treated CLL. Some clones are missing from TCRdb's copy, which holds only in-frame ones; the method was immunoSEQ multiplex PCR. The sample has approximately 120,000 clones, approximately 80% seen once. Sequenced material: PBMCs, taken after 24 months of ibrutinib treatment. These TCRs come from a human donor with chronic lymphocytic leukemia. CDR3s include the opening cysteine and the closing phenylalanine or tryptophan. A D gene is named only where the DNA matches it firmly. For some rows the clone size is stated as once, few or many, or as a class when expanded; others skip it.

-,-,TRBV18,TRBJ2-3,TGTGCCAGCTCGCTCGAACGGCATGCCACAGATACGCAGTATTTT,CASSLERHATDTQYF
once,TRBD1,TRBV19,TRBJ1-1,TGTGCCAGTGGGGACAGGCGGCGGAACACTGAAGCTTTCTTT,CASGDRRRNTEAFF
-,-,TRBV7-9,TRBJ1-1,TGTGCCAGCAGCTTAGGGGCAGAGAACACTGAAGCTTTCTTT,CASSLGAENTEAFF
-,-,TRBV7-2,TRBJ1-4,TGTGCCAGCAGGCCCACAGGGTGGGTTAATGAAAAACTGTTTTTT,CASRPTGWVNEKLFF
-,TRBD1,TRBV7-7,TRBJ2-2,TGTGCCGGGTCCGACAGGGTCAACACCGGGGAGCTGTTTTTT,CAGSDRVNTGELFF
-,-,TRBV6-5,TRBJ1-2,TGTGCCAGCAGTCGGGACTGGTACTATGGCTACACCTTC,CASSRDWYYGYTF
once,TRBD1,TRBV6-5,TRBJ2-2,TGTGCCAGCAGTCCCGGACAGGGTTCGGTCGGGGAGCTGTTTTTT,CASSPGQGSVGELFF
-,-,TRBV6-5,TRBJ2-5,TGTGCCAGCAGTCGCGGCCCGGGTGGGACCCAGTACTTC,CASSRGPGGTQYF
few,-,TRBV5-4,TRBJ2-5,TGTGCCAGCAGCCTTCAACTTGGAGATCAAGAGACCCAGTACTTC,CASSLQLGDQETQYF
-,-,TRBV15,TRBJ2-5,TGTGCCACCAGCCGACTAGGGGGGGACCAAGAGACCCAGTACTTC,CATSRLGGDQETQYF
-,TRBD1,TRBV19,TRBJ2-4,TGTGCCAGTACCGGAAGTCAGGGGACAGCCCCTATACCCAAAAACATTCAGTACTTC,CASTGSQGTAPIPKNIQYF
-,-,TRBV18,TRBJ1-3,TGTGCCAGCTCACCTACAGACTCTGGAAACACCATATATTTT,CASSPTDSGNTIYF
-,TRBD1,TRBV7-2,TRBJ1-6,TGTGCCAGCAGCTTAATGTTCATGGGACAGGGAAATTCACCCCTCCACTTT,CASSLMFMGQGNSPLHF
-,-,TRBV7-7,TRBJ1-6,TGTGCCAGCAGCCCTAACCCTGGGGGAAATTCACCCCTCCACTTT,CASSPNPGGNSPLHF
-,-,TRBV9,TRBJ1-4,TGTGCCAGCAGCGTAGGCGCAGGAAGCGAAAAACTGTTTTTT,CASSVGAGSEKLFF
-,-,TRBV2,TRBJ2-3,TGTGCCAGCAGTCCCAGGGGGGTGTGGACAGATACGCAGTATTTT,CASSPRGVWTDTQYF
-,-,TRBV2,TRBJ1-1,TGTGCCAGCAGTGCGCCCCCTCGGAGATTGAACACTGAAGCTTTCTTT,CASSAPPRRLNTEAFF
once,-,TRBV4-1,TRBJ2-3,TGCGCCAGCAGCCAAGGCTCGAGGGCTAGTATCACAGATACGCAGTATTTT,CASSQGSRASITDTQYF
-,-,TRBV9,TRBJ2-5,TGTGCCAGCAGCGTAGGGGGGTCTGTCTGGGAGACCCAGTACTTC,CASSVGGSVWETQYF
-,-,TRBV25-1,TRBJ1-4,TGTGCCAGCCGTACCGGGACGGGAAATGAAAAACTGTTTTTT,CASRTGTGNEKLFF
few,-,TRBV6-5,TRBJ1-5,TGTGCCAGCAGTCTAAACAGGGAACATCGGCCCCAGCATTTT,CASSLNREHRPQHF
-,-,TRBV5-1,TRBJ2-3,TGCGCCAGCAGCTTGGTACAGAACACAGATACGCAGTATTTT,CASSLVQNTDTQYF
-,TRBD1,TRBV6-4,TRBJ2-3,TGTGCCAGCAGTCTCGACGAGGGGGCGCCGGCAGATACGCAGTATTTT,CASSLDEGAPADTQYF
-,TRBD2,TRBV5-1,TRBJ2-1,TGCGCCAGCAGCTTGCAGCGGGGGGAAAAAGAGCAGTTCTTC,CASSLQRGEKEQFF
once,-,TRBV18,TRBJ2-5,TGTGCCAGCTCGGCGCAAGGGTTGGAGACCCAGTACTTC,CASSAQGLETQYF
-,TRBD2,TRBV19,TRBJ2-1,TGTGCCAGTAGGCACCCACTAGCGGGACCTTACAATGAGCAGTTCTTC,CASRHPLAGPYNEQFF
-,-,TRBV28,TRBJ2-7,TGTGCCCACGCCATCCACTCCCAGGGGGGGGTTGAGCAGTACTTC,CAHAIHSQGGVEQYF
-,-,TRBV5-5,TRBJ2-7,TGTGCCAGCAGCTCAACCCACTGGGGGGCGTCCTACGAGCAGTACTTC,CASSSTHWGASYEQYF
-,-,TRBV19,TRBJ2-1,TGTGCCAGTAGGGCTGATGCCAACGATGAGCAGTTCTTC,CASRADANDEQFF
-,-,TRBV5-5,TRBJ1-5,TGTGCCAGCAGCTACACAGGCTATCAGCCCCAGCATTTT,CASSYTGYQPQHF
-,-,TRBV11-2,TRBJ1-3,TGTGCCAGCAGCCAAGCGTCGGGTTTTTCTGGAAACACCATATATTTT,CASSQASGFSGNTIYF
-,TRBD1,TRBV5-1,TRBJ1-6,TGCGCCAGCAGCCTACGACAGGGAGATTCACCCCTCCACTTT,CASSLRQGDSPLHF
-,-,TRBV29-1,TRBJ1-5,TGCAGCGTTGGTTGGCAGAATCAGCCCCAGCATTTT,CSVGWQNQPQHF
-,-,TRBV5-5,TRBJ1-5,TGTGCCAGCAGCCAGGAAGGGATAAATCAGCCCCAGCATTTT,CASSQEGINQPQHF
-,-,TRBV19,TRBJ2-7,TGTGCCAGTTCCCCGGACAGACAACGTGGCTACGAGCAGTACTTC,CASSPDRQRGYEQYF
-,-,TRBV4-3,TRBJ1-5,TGCGCCAGCAGCCAAGAGGTAGGCCAGCCCCAGCATTTT,CASSQEVGQPQHF
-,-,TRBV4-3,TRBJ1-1,TGCGCCAGCAGCCAACTCCGATCCGACATTTACGCTGAAGCTTTCTTT,CASSQLRSDIYAEAFF
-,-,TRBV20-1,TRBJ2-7,TGCAGTGCTATCCACTACGAGCAGTACTTC,CSAIHYEQYF
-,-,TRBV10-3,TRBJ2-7,TGTGCCACGGGACTGCAACCCTACGAGCAGTACTTC,CATGLQPYEQYF
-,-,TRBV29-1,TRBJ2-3,TGCAGCGTTGGCAGGGTCACAGATACGCAGTATTTT,CSVGRVTDTQYF